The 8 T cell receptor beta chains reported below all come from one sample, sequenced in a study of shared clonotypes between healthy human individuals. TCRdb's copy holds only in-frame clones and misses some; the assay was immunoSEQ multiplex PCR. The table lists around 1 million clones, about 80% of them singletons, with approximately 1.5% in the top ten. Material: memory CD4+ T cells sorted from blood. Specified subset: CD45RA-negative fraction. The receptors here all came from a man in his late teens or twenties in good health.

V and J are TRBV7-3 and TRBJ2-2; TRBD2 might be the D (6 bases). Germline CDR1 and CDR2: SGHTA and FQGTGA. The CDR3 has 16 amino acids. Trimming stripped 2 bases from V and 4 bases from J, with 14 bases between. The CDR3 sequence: CASSLGGMSTTGELFF. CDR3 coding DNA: TGTGCCAGCAGCTTAGGAGGGATGTCCACCACCGGGGAGCTGTTTTTT.

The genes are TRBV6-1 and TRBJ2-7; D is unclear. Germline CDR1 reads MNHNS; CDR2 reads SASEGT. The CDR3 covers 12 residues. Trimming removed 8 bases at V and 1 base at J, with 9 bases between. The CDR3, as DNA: TGTGCCAGCTCATTAGAGTCCTACGAGCAGTACTTC. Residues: CASSLESYEQYF.

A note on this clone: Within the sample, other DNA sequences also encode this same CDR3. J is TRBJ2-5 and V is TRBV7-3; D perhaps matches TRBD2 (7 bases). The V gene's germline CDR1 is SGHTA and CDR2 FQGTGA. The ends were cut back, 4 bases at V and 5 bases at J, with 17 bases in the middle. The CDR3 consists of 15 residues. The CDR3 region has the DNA TGTGCCAGCAGCTCGTCCGGGGGGCCCTCGGAGACCCAGTACTTC. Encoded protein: CASSSSGGPSETQYF. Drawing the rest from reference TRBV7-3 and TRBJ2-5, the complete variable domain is GAGVSQTPSNKVTEKGKYVELRCDPISGHTALYWYRQSLGQGPEFLIYFQGTGAADDSGLPNDRFFAVRPEGSVSTLKIQRTERGDSAVYLCASSSSGGPSETQYFGPGTRLLVL.

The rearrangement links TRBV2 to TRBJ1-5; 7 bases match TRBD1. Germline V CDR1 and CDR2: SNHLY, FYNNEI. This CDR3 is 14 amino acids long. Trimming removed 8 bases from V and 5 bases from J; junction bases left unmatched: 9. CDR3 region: CASGLGTADQPQHF. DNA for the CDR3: TGTGCCAGCGGTCTGGGGACAGCCGATCAGCCCCAGCATTTT.

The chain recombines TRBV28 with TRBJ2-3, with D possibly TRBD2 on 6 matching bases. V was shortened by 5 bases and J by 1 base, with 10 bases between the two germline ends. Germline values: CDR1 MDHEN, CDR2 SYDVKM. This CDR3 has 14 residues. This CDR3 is CASSVPSGTDTQYF. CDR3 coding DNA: TGTGCCAGCAGTGTCCCTAGCGGCACAGATACGCAGTATTTT.

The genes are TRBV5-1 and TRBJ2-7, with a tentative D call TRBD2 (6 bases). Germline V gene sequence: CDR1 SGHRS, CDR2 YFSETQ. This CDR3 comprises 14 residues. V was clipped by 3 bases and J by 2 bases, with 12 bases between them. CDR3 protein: CASSSGVGAYEQYF. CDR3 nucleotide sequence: TGCGCCAGCAGCTCGGGAGTGGGGGCCTACGAGCAGTACTTC.

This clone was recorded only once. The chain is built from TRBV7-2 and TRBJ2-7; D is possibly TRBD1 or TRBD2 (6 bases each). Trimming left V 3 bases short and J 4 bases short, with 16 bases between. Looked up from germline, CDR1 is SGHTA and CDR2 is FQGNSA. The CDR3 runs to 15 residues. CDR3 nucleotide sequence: TGTGCCAGCAGCTTTTTCCCGGAGGGGGAGTACGAGCAGTACTTC. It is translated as CASSFFPEGEYEQYF.

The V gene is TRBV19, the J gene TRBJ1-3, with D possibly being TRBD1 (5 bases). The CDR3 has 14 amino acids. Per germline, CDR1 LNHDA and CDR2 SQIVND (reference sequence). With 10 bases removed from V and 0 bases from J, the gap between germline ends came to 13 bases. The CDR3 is CATKQVYSGNTIYF. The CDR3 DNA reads TGTGCCACTAAACAGGTCTACTCTGGAAACACCATATATTTT.